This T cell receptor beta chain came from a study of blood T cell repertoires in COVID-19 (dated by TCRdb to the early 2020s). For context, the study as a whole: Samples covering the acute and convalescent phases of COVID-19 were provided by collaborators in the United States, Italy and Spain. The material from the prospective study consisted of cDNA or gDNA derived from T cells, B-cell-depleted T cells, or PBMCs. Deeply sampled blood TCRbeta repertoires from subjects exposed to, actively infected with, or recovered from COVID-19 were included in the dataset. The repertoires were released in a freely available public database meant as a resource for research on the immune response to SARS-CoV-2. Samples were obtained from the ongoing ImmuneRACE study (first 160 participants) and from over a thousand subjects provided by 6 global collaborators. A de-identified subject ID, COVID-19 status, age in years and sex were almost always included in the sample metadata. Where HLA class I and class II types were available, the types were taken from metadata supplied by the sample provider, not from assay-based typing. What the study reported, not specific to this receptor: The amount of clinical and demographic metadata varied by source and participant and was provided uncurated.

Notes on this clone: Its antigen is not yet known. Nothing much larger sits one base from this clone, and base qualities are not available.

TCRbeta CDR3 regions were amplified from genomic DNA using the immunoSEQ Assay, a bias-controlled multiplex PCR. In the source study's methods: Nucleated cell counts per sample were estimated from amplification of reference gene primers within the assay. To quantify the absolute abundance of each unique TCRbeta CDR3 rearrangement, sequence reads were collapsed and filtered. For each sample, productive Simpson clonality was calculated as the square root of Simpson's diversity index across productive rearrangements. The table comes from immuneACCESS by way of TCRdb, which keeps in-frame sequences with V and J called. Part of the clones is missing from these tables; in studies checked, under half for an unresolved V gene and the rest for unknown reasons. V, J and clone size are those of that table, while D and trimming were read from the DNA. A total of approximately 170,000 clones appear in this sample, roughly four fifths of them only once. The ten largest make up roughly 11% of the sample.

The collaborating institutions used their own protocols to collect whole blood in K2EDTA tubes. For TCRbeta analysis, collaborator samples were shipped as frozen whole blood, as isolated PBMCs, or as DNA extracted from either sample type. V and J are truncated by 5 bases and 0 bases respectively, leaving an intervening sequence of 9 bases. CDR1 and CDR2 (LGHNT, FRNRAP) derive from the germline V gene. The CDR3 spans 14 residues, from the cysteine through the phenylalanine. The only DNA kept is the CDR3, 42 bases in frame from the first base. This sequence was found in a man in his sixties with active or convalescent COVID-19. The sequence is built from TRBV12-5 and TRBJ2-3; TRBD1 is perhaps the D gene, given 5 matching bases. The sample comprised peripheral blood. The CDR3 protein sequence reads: CASGKTVSTDTQYF. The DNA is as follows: TGTGCTAGTGGTAAGACAGTTAGCACAGATACGCAGTATTTT. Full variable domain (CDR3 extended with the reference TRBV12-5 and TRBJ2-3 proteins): DARVTQTPRHKVTEMGQEVTMRCQPILGHNTVFWYRQTMMQGLELLAYFRNRAPLDDSGMPKDRFSAEMPDATLATLKIQPSEPRDSAVYFCASGKTVSTDTQYFGPGTRLTVL.